These T cell receptor beta chains were read from a single sample in a study of T cells after yellow fever vaccination. MiXCR, applied by TCRdb to the 5' RACE reads, yields one record per CDR3 protein. The sample yields approximately 180,000 distinct CDR3 sequences, 6.2% seen once. Material: CD4+ T cells sorted from PBMCs, obtained on the day of the first yellow fever vaccination. Receptor source: a young man who received the YFV17D yellow fever vaccine. Each CDR3 is given with its conserved first and last residue. The D gene is left open where the match is weak. Expanded clones get a size class; other rows say once, few or many, or leave the size out.

V	J	size	D	DNA	CDR3
TRBV11-2	TRBJ2-1	few	TRBD2	TGTGCCAGCAGCGTCTCTAGCGGGGGTTACAATGAGCAGTTCTTC	CASSVSSGGYNEQFF
TRBV6-2/TRBV6-3	TRBJ2-7	many	TRBD1	TGTGCCAGCAGTTACGCAAAGGGGGCCCATTACGAGCAGTACTTC	CASSYAKGAHYEQYF
TRBV5-6	TRBJ1-2	few	.	TGTGCCAGCAGCTTGTTAGGGGACCCCTATGGCTACACCTTC	CASSLLGDPYGYTF
TRBV20-1	TRBJ1-2	many	.	TGCAGTGCTAGATCCCCTAGCCCAGCAGGGCGGAACTATGGCTACACCTTC	CSARSPSPAGRNYGYTF
TRBV15	TRBJ2-4	.	.	TGTGCCACCAGCAGAGAAACCTCCACCCAAAACATTCAGTACTTC	CATSRETSTQNIQYF
TRBV12-3/TRBV12-4	TRBJ1-5	.	.	TGTGCCAGCACCCTTGGCCGTCCTGATCAGCCCCAGCATTTT	CASTLGRPDQPQHF
TRBV5-1	TRBJ1-2	few	.	TGCGCCAGCAGTGAGGCTAACTATGGCTACACCTTC	CASSEANYGYTF
TRBV27	TRBJ1-2	few	.	TGTGCCAGCAGACAGTTGGACTATGGCTACACCTTC	CASRQLDYGYTF
TRBV7-3	TRBJ2-1	many	TRBD1	TGTGCCAGCAGCCGGACAGGGAACAATGAGCAGTTCTTC	CASSRTGNNEQFF
TRBV7-3	TRBJ2-3	many	TRBD1	TGTGCCAGCCGCCCTGACCGGGACAGGCCGCAGTATTTT	CASRPDRDRPQYF
TRBV7-2	TRBJ2-7	many	.	TGTGCCAGCAGCCCGCGGCGGGGCCACGAGCAGTACTTC	CASSPRRGHEQYF
TRBV3-1	TRBJ2-3	many	TRBD2	TGTGCCAGCAGCCTTACTAGCGGCACAGATACGCAGTATTTT	CASSLTSGTDTQYF
TRBV7-9	TRBJ2-3	.	.	TGTGCCAGCAGCGCGAGAGCGGTACAGGGTGGTACGCAGTATTTT	CASSARAVQGGTQYF
TRBV4-3	TRBJ1-1	many	.	TGCGCCAGCAGTCAAACCAGGGGCGACGCTTTCTTT	CASSQTRGDAFF
TRBV20-1	TRBJ2-2	.	.	TGCAGTGCTGGCCAGGGTGCGGGCTCCGGGGAGCTGTTTTTT	CSAGQGAGSGELFF
TRBV29-1	TRBJ2-3	many	.	TGCAGCGTTGCCTTCGGGAGCACAGATACGCAGTATTTT	CSVAFGSTDTQYF
TRBV7-2	TRBJ2-3	many	TRBD2	TGTGCCAGCAGCCGATCTAGCGGGGGGGCCGGGGATACGCAGTATTTT	CASSRSSGGAGDTQYF
TRBV5-1	TRBJ2-1	few	TRBD2	TGCGCCAGCAGCGCGACGTCCGGGGGGGCCCCCATATACAATGAGCAGTTCTTC	CASSATSGGAPIYNEQFF
TRBV7-9	TRBJ1-1	many	TRBD1	TGTGCCAGCAGCAACAACAGGGGCGTGGGGGCTGAAGCTTTCTTT	CASSNNRGVGAEAFF
TRBV6-5	TRBJ2-5	few	.	TGTGCCAGCAGTTACTCGAACGGCCTAGAGACCCAGTACTTC	CASSYSNGLETQYF
TRBV4-3	TRBJ2-3	many	.	TGCGCCAGCAGCCTCGGGGGCCACAGCACAGATACGCAGTATTTT	CASSLGGHSTDTQYF
TRBV4-2	TRBJ2-3	few	TRBD1	TGTGCCAGCAGCCAATCCCCGGGACAGGACACAGATACGCAGTATTTT	CASSQSPGQDTDTQYF
TRBV21-1	TRBJ2-7	.	.	TGTGCCAGCAGCAGGTGGACTGGGGTCTACGAGCAGTACTTC	CASSRWTGVYEQYF
TRBV9	TRBJ1-2	.	TRBD1	TGTGCCAGCAGCGTTGCCGGGACAGAGACAACCCCCTACACCTTC	CASSVAGTETTPYTF